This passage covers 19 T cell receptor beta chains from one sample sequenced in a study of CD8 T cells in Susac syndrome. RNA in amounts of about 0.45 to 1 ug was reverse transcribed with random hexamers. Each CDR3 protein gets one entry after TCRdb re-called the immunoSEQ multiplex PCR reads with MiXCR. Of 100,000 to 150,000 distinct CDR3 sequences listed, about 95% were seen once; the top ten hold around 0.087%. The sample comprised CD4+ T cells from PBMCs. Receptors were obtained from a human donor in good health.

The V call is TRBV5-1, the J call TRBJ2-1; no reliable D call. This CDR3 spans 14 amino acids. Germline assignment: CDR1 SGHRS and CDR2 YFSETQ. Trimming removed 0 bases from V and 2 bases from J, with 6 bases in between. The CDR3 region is CASSLGSAYNEQFF. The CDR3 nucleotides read TGCGCCAGCAGCTTGGGGAGTGCCTACAATGAGCAGTTCTTC.

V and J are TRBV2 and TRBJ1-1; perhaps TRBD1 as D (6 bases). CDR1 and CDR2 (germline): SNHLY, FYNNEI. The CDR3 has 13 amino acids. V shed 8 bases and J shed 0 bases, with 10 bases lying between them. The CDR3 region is CASDTGLNTEAFF. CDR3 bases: TGTGCCAGCGACACAGGGTTGAACACTGAAGCTTTCTTT.

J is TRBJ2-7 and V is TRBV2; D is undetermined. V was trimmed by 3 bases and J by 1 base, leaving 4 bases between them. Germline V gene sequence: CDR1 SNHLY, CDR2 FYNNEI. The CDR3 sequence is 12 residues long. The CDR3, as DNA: TGTGCCAGCAGTGATGGATCCTACGAGCAGTACTTC. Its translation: CASSDGSYEQYF.

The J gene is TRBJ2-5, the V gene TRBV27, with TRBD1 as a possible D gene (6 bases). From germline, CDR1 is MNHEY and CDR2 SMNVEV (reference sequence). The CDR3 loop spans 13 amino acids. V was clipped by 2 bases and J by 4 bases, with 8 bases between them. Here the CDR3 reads CASSLQGRETQYF. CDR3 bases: TGTGCCAGCAGTTTACAGGGGAGAGAGACCCAGTACTTC.

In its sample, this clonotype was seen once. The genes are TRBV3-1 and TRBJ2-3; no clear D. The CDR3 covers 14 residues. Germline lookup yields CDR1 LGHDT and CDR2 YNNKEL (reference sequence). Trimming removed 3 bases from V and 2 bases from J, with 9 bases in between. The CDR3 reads CASSHKRLTDTQYF. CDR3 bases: TGTGCCAGCAGCCATAAGCGTCTCACAGATACGCAGTATTTT.

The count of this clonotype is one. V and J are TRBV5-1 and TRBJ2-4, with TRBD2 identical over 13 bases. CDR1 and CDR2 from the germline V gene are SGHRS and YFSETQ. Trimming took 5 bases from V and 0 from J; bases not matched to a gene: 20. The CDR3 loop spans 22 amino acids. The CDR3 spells CASRGDSQRRGLAGLAKNIQYF. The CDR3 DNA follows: TGCGCCAGCAGAGGGGACAGCCAAAGGAGGGGACTAGCGGGGCTAGCCAAAAACATTCAGTACTTC.

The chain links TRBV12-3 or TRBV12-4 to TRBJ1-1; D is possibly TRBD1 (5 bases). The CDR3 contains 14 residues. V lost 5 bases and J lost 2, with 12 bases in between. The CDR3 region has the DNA TGTGCCAGCAGTCAGGGTATTCCTAACACTGAAGCTTTCTTT. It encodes CASSQGIPNTEAFF.

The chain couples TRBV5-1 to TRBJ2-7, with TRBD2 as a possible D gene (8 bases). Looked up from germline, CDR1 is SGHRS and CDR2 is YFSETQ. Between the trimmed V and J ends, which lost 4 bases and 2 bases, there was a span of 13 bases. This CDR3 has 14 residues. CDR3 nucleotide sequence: TGCGCCAGCAGCCAGGGGGGACTAGCCTACGAGCAGTACTTC. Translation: CASSQGGLAYEQYF.

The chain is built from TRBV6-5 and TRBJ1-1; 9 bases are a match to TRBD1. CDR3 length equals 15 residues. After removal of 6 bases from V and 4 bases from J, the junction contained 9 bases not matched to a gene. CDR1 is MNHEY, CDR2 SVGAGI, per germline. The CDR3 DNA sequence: TGTGCCAGCAGACCTCCGACAGGGGGTTTCACTGAAGCTTTCTTT. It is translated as CASRPPTGGFTEAFF.

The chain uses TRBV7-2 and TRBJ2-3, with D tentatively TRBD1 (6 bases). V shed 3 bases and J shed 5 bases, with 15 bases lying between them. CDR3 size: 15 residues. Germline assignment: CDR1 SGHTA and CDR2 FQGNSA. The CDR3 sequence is CASSLDSDWQDTQYF. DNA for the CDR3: TGTGCCAGCAGCTTGGACAGCGACTGGCAAGATACGCAGTATTTT.

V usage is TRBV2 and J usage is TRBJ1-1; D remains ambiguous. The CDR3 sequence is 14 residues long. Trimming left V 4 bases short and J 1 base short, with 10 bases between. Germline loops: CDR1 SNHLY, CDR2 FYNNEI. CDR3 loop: CASSGRLPNTEAFF. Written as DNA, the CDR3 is TGTGCCAGCAGTGGGCGGCTACCGAACACTGAAGCTTTCTTT.

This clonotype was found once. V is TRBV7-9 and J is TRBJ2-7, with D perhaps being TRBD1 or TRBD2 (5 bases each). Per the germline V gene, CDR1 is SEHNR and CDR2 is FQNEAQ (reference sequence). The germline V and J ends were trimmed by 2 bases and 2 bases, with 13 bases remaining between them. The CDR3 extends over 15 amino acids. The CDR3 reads CASSLKGSGAYEQYF. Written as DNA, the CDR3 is TGTGCCAGCAGCTTAAAGGGGAGTGGTGCCTACGAGCAGTACTTC.

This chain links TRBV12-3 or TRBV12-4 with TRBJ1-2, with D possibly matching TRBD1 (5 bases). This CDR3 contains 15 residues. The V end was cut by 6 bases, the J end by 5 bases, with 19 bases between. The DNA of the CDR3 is TGTGCCAGCAGCCTGAATTCCCCAAGGGGTTATGGCTACACCTTC. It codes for CASSLNSPRGYGYTF.

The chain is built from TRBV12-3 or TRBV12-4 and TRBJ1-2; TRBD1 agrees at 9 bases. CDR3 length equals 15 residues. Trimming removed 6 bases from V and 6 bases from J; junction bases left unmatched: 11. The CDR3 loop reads CASSPVGQGEHGYTF. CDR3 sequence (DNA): TGTGCCAGCAGCCCCGTGGGACAGGGCGAACATGGCTACACCTTC.

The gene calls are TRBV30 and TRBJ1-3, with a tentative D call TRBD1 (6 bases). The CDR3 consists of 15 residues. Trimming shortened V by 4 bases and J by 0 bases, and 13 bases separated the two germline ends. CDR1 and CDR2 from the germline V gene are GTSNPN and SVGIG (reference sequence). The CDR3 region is CAWNLRDTSGNTIYF. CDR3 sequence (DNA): TGTGCCTGGAATCTCCGGGACACCTCTGGAAACACCATATATTTT.

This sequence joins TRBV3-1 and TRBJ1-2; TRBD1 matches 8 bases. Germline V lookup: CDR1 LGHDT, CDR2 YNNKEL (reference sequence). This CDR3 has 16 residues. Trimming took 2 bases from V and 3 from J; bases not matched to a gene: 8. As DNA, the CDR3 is TGTGCCAGCAGCCAATTGGGACAGGATGTATACTATGGCTACACCTTC. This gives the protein CASSQLGQDVYYGYTF. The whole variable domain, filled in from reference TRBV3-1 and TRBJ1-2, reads DTAVSQTPKYLVTQMGNDKSIKCEQNLGHDTMYWYKQDSKKFLKIMFSYNNKELIINETVPNRFSPKSPDKAHLNLHINSLELGDSAVYFCASSQLGQDVYYGYTFGSGTRLTVV.

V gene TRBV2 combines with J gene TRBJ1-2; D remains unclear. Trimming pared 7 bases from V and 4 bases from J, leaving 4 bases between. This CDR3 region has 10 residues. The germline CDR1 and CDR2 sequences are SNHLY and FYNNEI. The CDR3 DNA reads TGTGCCAGCAAGATCTATGGCTACACCTTC. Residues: CASKIYGYTF. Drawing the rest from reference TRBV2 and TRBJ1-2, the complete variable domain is EPEVTQTPSHQVTQMGQEVILRCVPISNHLYFYWYRQILGQKVEFLVSFYNNEISEKSEIFDDQFSVERPDGSNFTLKIRSTKLEDSAMYFCASKIYGYTFGSGTRLTVV.

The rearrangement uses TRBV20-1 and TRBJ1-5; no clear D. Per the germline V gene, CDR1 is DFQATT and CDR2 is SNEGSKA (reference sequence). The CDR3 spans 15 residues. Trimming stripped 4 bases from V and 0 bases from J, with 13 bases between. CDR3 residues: CSATRTRYSNQPQHF. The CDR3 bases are TGCAGTGCTACCCGAACTCGATATAGCAATCAGCCCCAGCATTTT.

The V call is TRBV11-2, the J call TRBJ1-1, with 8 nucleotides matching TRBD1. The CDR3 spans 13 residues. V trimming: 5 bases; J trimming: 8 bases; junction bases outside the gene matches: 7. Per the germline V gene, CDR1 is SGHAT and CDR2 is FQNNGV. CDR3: CASSGTRDREAFF. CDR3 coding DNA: TGTGCCAGCAGCGGCACTCGGGACAGGGAAGCTTTCTTT.